The 27 T cell receptor beta chains in this list originate from one sample, sequenced in a study of shared clonotypes between healthy human individuals. TCRdb's table, derived via immunoSEQ multiplex PCR, lists solely in-frame clones and lacks some. The table records about 520,000 clones, roughly 95% of them present only once. The sequenced material came from naive CD4+ T cells sorted from blood. The subset is: CD45RA+ positively selected. Receptors were obtained from a woman aged 25-40 years in good health.

J is TRBJ1-1 and V is TRBV19; D not resolved. The germline V gene has CDR1 LNHDA and CDR2 SQIVND (reference sequence). V gave up 7 bases and J gave up 0 bases, with 15 bases separating them. This CDR3 region has 15 residues. CDR3 nucleotides: TGTGCCAGTAAGAGGGCGGCCCTGCTGAACACTGAAGCTTTCTTT. As protein: CASKRAALLNTEAFF. The full variable domain, with the rest looked up from reference TRBV19 and TRBJ1-1, is DGGITQSPKYLFRKEGQNVTLSCEQNLNHDAMYWYRQDPGQGLRLIYYSQIVNDFQKGDIAEGYSVSREKKESFPLTVTSAQKNPTAFYLCASKRAALLNTEAFFGQGTRLTVV.

The chain has TRBV18 and TRBJ2-3; 10 bases map to TRBD1. CDR3 size: 16 residues. Germline CDR1 is KGHSH and CDR2 is LQKENI. V was clipped by 1 base and J by 4 bases; unmatched bases: 5. In DNA, the CDR3 is TGTGCCAGCTCACCACTAACAGGACAGGGGGCAGATACGCAGTATTTT. As protein: CASSPLTGQGADTQYF.

The J gene is TRBJ1-4, the V gene TRBV2; TRBD1 is a possible D gene (6 bases). The V end lost 3 bases, the J end lost 13 bases, and 18 bases lay between the germline ends. Germline values: CDR1 SNHLY, CDR2 FYNNEI. This CDR3 is 14 amino acids long. CDR3 coding DNA: TGTGCCAGCAGTGATCAGGGGCTTTCCGGACGACTGTTTTTT. Translated: CASSDQGLSGRLFF.

The rearrangement links TRBV19 to TRBJ1-2; 9 bases match TRBD1. This CDR3 has 16 residues. In germline, CDR1 is LNHDA, CDR2 SQIVND (reference sequence). The V segment lost 2 bases and the J segment 4 bases; nucleotides outside the gene matches: 8. The CDR3 nucleotides are TGTGCCAGTAGTATACCGAGGACAGGGGTTGTCTATGGCTACACCTTC. Amino acid sequence: CASSIPRTGVVYGYTF.

This sequence joins TRBV27 and TRBJ1-2, with D maybe TRBD1 (5 bases). The CDR3 sequence is 14 residues long. V dropped 0 bases and J dropped 3 bases, with 8 bases sitting between them. Germline CDR1 MNHEY, CDR2 SMNVEV (reference sequence). CDR3 nucleotides: TGTGCCAGCAGTTTATCTTTCAGGGACTATGGCTACACCTTC. Protein sequence: CASSLSFRDYGYTF.

This chain connects TRBV7-3 to TRBJ2-3, with TRBD1 as a possible D gene (6 bases). CDR1 SGHTA and CDR2 FQGTGA come from the germline V gene. V was clipped by 4 bases and J by 9 bases, with 20 bases between them. The CDR3 length is 15 residues. CDR3 loop: CASSSTPSTGPTQYF. The CDR3 bases are TGTGCCAGCAGCTCCACCCCGTCGACAGGCCCGACGCAGTATTTT.

Of note for this clone: This sample includes further DNA sequences coding for the same CDR3. The chain carries TRBV19 and TRBJ2-6; possible D gene TRBD1, 5 bases. V was pared by 4 bases and J by 0 bases, with 7 bases between. Germline V gene data show CDR1 as LNHDA and CDR2 as SQIVND (reference sequence). The CDR3 spans 15 residues. CDR3 region: CASSTTGSGANVLTF. CDR3 in DNA: TGTGCCAGTAGTACTACAGGCTCTGGGGCCAACGTCCTGACTTTC. Complete variable domain (other parts from reference TRBV19 and TRBJ2-6): DGGITQSPKYLFRKEGQNVTLSCEQNLNHDAMYWYRQDPGQGLRLIYYSQIVNDFQKGDIAEGYSVSREKKESFPLTVTSAQKNPTAFYLCASSTTGSGANVLTFGAGSRLTVL.

The V and J genes are TRBV6-5 and TRBJ2-5; TRBD2 matches at 8 bases. V shed 2 bases, J shed 2 bases, and the junction held 4 bases outside the gene matches. Germline CDR1 is MNHEY and CDR2 is SVGAGI. The CDR3 covers 15 residues. In nucleotides, the CDR3 is TGTGCCAGCAGTTACCCGGGAGGGGGTCAAGAGACCCAGTACTTC. Amino acids: CASSYPGGGQETQYF.

Only one count was recorded for this clone. The rearrangement joins TRBV18 to TRBJ2-7; TRBD2 aligns across 12 bases. After removal of 3 bases from V and 5 bases from J, the junction contained 11 bases not matched to a gene. This CDR3 spans 17 amino acids. CDR1 KGHSH and CDR2 LQKENI come from the germline V gene. The CDR3 is CASSPSSGRALPNEQYF. The DNA of the CDR3 is TGTGCCAGCTCACCTTCTAGCGGGAGGGCCCTCCCCAACGAGCAGTACTTC. Combining the CDR3 with reference TRBV18 and TRBJ2-7 gives the whole variable domain NAGVMQNPRHLVRRRGQEARLRCSPMKGHSHVYWYRQLPEEGLKFMVYLQKENIIDESGMPKERFSAEFPKEGPSILRIQQVVRGDSAAYFCASSPSSGRALPNEQYFGPGTRLTVT.

This rearrangement joins TRBV6-5 to TRBJ1-1, with TRBD1 identical over 7 bases. Unmatched junction bases numbered 7, after V lost 6 bases and J lost 0 bases. This CDR3 is 15 amino acids long. Germline lookup yields CDR1 MNHEY and CDR2 SVGAGI. CDR3 protein: CASRRTGAMNTEAFF. CDR3 DNA: TGTGCCAGCAGGCGGACAGGCGCAATGAACACTGAAGCTTTCTTT.

The chain combines TRBV6-1 with TRBJ2-7, with a possible D match to TRBD2 (6 bases). Deletions cut 7 bases from V and 0 bases from J, with 16 bases between. From germline, CDR1 is MNHNS and CDR2 SASEGT. The CDR3 has 15 residues. The CDR3 coding sequence is TGTGCCAGCATCGAAGCTAGCGCCTACTCCTACGAGCAGTACTTC. It translates to CASIEASAYSYEQYF.

The chain employs TRBV11-2 and TRBJ2-7; a possible D gene is TRBD2 (6 bases). The CDR3 has 11 amino acids. The V end lost 9 bases, the J end lost 2 bases, and 8 bases lay between the germline ends. Germline lookup yields CDR1 SGHAT and CDR2 FQNNGV. CDR3 nucleotide sequence: TGTGCCAGTGGGACTGCCTACGAGCAGTACTTC. Translating it yields CASGTAYEQYF. Combining the CDR3 with reference TRBV11-2 and TRBJ2-7 gives the whole variable domain EAGVAQSPRYKIIEKRQSVAFWCNPISGHATLYWYQQILGQGPKLLIQFQNNGVVDDSQLPKDRFSAERLKGVDSTLKIQPAKLEDSAVYLCASGTAYEQYFGPGTRLTVT.

The chain joins TRBV7-6 to TRBJ2-1, with TRBD2 matching over 8 bases. Unmatched junction bases numbered 6, after V lost 2 bases and J lost 3 bases. Germline assignment: CDR1 SGHVS and CDR2 FNYEAQ. The CDR3 runs to 16 residues. In DNA, the CDR3 is TGTGCCAGCAGCTTAAGCAGACTAGCGCACTACAATGAGCAGTTCTTC. Translated, it gives CASSLSRLAHYNEQFF.

The V call is TRBV7-2, the J call TRBJ2-1; 9 nucleotides match TRBD2. Germline trimming cut 1 base from V and 3 bases from J; bases unmatched to any gene: 1. This CDR3 contains 15 residues. Germline V lookup: CDR1 SGHTA, CDR2 FQGNSA. The CDR3 region has the DNA TGTGCCAGCAGCTTAGAACTAGCGGGCTACAATGAGCAGTTCTTC. This gives the protein CASSLELAGYNEQFF.

The chain employs TRBV6-4 and TRBJ2-7, with 9 nucleotides matching TRBD2. The trim removed 6 bases at V and 2 bases at J, leaving 8 bases unmatched. From germline, CDR1 is MRHNA and CDR2 SNTAGT. The CDR3 loop spans 15 amino acids. The CDR3 reads CASSLLAGGAYEQYF. For the CDR3, the DNA is TGTGCCAGCAGCCTACTAGCGGGTGGGGCCTACGAGCAGTACTTC.

Only one count was recorded for this clone. J is TRBJ2-3 and V is TRBV18; a possible D gene is TRBD1 (6 bases). Germline CDR1 KGHSH, CDR2 LQKENI. There are 13 residues in the CDR3. The V gene lost 5 bases and the J gene lost 4 bases, with 10 bases spanning the gap. CDR3 region: CASSLGGPDTQYF. The CDR3 coding sequence is TGTGCCAGCTCATTAGGGGGACCAGATACGCAGTATTTT.

The chain employs TRBV5-6 and TRBJ1-2; a weak D match, TRBD1 (6 bases). V was clipped by 0 bases and J by 7 bases, with 22 bases between them. From germline, CDR1 is SGHDT and CDR2 YYEEEE. The CDR3 is 17 amino acids. CDR3 in DNA: TGTGCCAGCAGCTTGGCGTTCGGGGGCTATTTACAGGGTGGCTACACCTTC. Its protein product is CASSLAFGGYLQGGYTF.

CDR3 DNA sequence: TGTGCCAGCAGTGAACAGGGGAAACCTTCCTACGAGCAGTACTTC. It yields the protein CASSEQGKPSYEQYF. This chain connects TRBV6-1 to TRBJ2-7, with TRBD1 as a possible D gene (6 bases). CDR3 size: 15 residues. The V end was cut by 2 bases, the J end by 1 base, with 12 bases between. Germline values: CDR1 MNHNS, CDR2 SASEGT.

The genes are TRBV28 and TRBJ2-5, with a possible D match to TRBD2 (6 bases). Trimming left V 4 bases short and J 5 bases short, with 11 bases between. This CDR3 is 13 amino acids long. From germline, CDR1 is MDHEN and CDR2 SYDVKM. The chain's CDR3 is CASSSGTAETQYF. CDR3 coding DNA: TGTGCCAGCAGTTCCGGGACTGCGGAGACCCAGTACTTC.

The V and J genes are TRBV5-4 and TRBJ2-3, with TRBD2 matching over 12 bases. Per the germline V gene, CDR1 is SGHNT and CDR2 is YYREEE (reference sequence). The CDR3 has 19 residues. V lost 1 base and J lost 3; bases outside the gene matches: 12. This CDR3 reads CASSLRLAGGPGATDTQYF. The CDR3 bases are TGTGCCAGCAGCTTGAGGCTAGCGGGAGGGCCCGGGGCGACAGATACGCAGTATTTT.

The chain is built from TRBV20-1 and TRBJ2-7, with D hard to call. V dropped 6 bases and J dropped 3 bases, with 9 bases sitting between them. The CDR3 has 11 amino acids. CDR1 DFQATT and CDR2 SNEGSKA come from the germline V gene (reference sequence). CDR3 sequence: CSASDNYEQYF. The CDR3 nucleotides read TGCAGTGCAAGCGACAACTACGAGCAGTACTTC.

The chain links TRBV11-2 to TRBJ2-1; 9 bases line up with TRBD2. V gave up 1 base and J gave up 6 bases; unmatched junction bases: 7. The CDR3 covers 16 residues. Germline-derived CDR1 and CDR2 are SGHAT and FQNNGV. The CDR3 sequence is CASSLVGGLASNEQFF. The DNA for the CDR3 is TGTGCCAGCAGCTTAGTTGGGGGACTAGCCTCCAATGAGCAGTTCTTC.

V and J are TRBV28 and TRBJ2-1; 9 bases map to TRBD2. Trimming at V came to 6 bases and at J to 1 base, leaving 7 bases not matched to a gene. From germline, CDR1 is MDHEN and CDR2 SYDVKM. This CDR3 region has 16 residues. Written as DNA, the CDR3 is TGTGCCAGCAGAAAAACTAGCGGGCCATCCTACAATGAGCAGTTCTTC. This translates into CASRKTSGPSYNEQFF.

The chain employs TRBV5-1 and TRBJ2-3; 8 bases are shared with TRBD2. The germline gives CDR1 SGHRS, CDR2 YFSETQ. The J segment lost 2 bases and the V segment lost 4 bases, leaving 3 bases of the junction unmatched. The CDR3 runs 14 residues. CDR3 region: CASSQTSATDTQYF. As DNA, the CDR3 is TGCGCCAGCAGCCAGACTAGCGCCACAGATACGCAGTATTTT.

The V call is TRBV29-1, the J call TRBJ2-1; D is perhaps TRBD2 (5 bases). Germline values: CDR1 SQVTM, CDR2 ANQGSEA. The CDR3 sequence is 11 residues long. V lost 7 bases and J 3 bases, leaving 7 bases between the germline ends. CDR3 sequence: CSGTVYNEQFF. The CDR3 bases are TGCAGCGGGACTGTCTACAATGAGCAGTTCTTC.

This CDR3 reads CASSEASTSDTQYF. CDR3 nucleotide sequence: TGTGCCAGCAGTGAAGCTTCAACGTCGGATACGCAGTATTTT. V is TRBV2 and J is TRBJ2-3; unclear D gene. The germline CDR1 and CDR2 sequences are SNHLY and FYNNEI. The CDR3 loop spans 14 amino acids. Trimming cost V 0 bases and J 6 bases, with 10 bases left between them.

The chain combines TRBV29-1 with TRBJ2-5, with a tentative D call TRBD2 (5 bases). The CDR3 contains 13 residues. Germline V gives CDR1 SQVTM, CDR2 ANQGSEA. V lost 6 bases and J 4 bases, leaving 15 bases between the germline ends. The CDR3 coding sequence is TGCAGCGTCGCCCGGACTGCGGTAGAGACCCAGTACTTC. This sequence encodes CSVARTAVETQYF.